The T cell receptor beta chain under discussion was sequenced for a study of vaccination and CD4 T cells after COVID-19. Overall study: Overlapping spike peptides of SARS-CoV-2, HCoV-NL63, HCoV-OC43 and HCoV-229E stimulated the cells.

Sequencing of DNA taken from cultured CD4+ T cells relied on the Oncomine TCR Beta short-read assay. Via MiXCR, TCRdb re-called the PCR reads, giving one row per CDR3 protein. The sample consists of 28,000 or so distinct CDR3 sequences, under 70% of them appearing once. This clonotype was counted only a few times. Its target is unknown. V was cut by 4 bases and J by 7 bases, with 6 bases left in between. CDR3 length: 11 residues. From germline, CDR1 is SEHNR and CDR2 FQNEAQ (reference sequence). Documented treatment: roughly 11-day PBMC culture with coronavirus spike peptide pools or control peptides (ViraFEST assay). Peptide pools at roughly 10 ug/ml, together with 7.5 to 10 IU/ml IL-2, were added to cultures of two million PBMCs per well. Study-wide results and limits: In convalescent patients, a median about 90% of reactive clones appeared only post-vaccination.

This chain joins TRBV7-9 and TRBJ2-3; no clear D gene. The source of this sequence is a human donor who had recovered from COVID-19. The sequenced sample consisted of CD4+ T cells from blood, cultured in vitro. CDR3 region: CASSSRNTQYF. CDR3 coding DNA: TGTGCCAGCAGCTCTCGAAATACGCAGTATTTT.